This T cell receptor beta chain was profiled in a study of monozygotic twins with inflammatory bowel disease. The CDR3 is made up of 16 amino acids. Germline V gene data show CDR1 as DFQATT and CDR2 as SNEGSKA (reference sequence). TCRdb processed the 5' RACE reads again and assigns one entry to each CDR3 protein, with no DNA. The sample features some 150,000 distinct CDR3 sequences, with 2.4% in its top ten. This sequence joins TRBV20-1 and TRBJ1-1. The TCR sequence derives from a human donor with ulcerative colitis or Crohn's disease, or a healthy co-twin of an affected twin (not recorded which). The sample taken for sequencing was blood. The CDR3 loop is CSAKRGPGGMNTEAFF.